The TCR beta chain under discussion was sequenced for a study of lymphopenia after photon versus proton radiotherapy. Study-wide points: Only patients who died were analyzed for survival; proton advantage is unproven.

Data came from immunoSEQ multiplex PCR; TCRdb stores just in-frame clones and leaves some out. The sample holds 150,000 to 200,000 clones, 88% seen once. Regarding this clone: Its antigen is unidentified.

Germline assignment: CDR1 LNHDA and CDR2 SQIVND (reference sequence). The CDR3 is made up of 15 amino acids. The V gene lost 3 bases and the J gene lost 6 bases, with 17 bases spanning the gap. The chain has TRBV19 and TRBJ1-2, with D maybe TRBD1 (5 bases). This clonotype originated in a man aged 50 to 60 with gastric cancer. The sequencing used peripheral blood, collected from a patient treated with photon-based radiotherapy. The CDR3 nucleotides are TGTGCCAGTAGTATTTCAGGGTCTTTAGTCGATGGCTACACCTTC. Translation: CASSISGSLVDGYTF. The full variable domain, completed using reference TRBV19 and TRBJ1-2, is DGGITQSPKYLFRKEGQNVTLSCEQNLNHDAMYWYRQDPGQGLRLIYYSQIVNDFQKGDIAEGYSVSREKKESFPLTVTSAQKNPTAFYLCASSISGSLVDGYTFGSGTRLTVV.